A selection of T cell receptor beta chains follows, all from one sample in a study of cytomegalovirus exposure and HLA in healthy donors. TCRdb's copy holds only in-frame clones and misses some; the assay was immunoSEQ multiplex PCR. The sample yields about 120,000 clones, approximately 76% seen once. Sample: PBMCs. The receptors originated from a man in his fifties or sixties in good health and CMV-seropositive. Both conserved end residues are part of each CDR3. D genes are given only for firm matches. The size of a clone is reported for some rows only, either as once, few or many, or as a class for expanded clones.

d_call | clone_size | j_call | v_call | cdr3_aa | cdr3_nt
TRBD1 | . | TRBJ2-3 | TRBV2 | CASRRQGAADTQYF | TGTGCCAGCAGACGACAGGGGGCCGCAGATACGCAGTATTTT
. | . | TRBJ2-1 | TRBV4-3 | CASSQAQGTLNEQFF | TGCGCCAGCAGCCAAGCACAGGGAACACTGAATGAGCAGTTCTTC
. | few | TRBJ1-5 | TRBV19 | CASSSWQTNSNQPQHF | TGTGCCAGTAGTTCGTGGCAGACTAATAGCAATCAGCCCCAGCATTTT
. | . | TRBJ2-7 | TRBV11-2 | CASSPDRRNEQYF | TGTGCCAGCAGCCCGGATAGGCGGAACGAGCAGTACTTC
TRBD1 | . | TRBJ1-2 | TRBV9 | CASSPRTGQTYGYTF | TGTGCCAGCAGCCCTCGGACAGGGCAAACCTATGGCTACACCTTC
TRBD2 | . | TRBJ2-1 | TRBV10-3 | CAITSGGNNNEQFF | TGTGCCATAACTAGCGGGGGGAATAACAATGAGCAGTTCTTC
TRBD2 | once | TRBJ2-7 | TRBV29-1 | CSVEGGSIVREQYF | TGCAGCGTTGAAGGCGGGAGTATTGTAAGGGAGCAGTACTTC
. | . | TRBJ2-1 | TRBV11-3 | CASSRSSYNEQFF | TGTGCCAGCAGCAGGAGCTCCTACAATGAGCAGTTCTTC
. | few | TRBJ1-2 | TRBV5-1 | CASSPYRDYVYTF | TGCGCCAGCAGTCCCTACAGGGACTATGTCTACACCTTC
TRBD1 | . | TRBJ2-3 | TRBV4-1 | CASSPWTGGTDTQYF | TGCGCCAGCAGCCCCTGGACAGGGGGGACAGATACGCAGTATTTT
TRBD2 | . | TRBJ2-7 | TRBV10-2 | CASSAGGEQYF | TGCGCCAGCTCGGCGGGGGGGGAGCAGTACTTC
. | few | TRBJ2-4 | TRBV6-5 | CASSYSTGSLNIQYF | TGTGCCAGCAGTTACTCGACAGGAAGTTTAAACATTCAGTACTTC
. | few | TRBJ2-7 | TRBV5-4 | CASSPTGGRGYEQYF | TGTGCCAGCAGCCCTACCGGCGGCAGGGGCTACGAGCAGTACTTC
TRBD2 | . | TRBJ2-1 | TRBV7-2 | CASSLMLAGDGEQFF | TGTGCCAGCAGCTTAATGCTAGCGGGGGATGGCGAGCAGTTCTTC
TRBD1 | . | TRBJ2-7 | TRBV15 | CATTPGQGARRYF | TGTGCCACCACCCCGGGACAGGGGGCGCGTAGGTACTTC
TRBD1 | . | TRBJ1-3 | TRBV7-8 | CASSIGSGGGDTIYF | TGTGCCAGCAGCATTGGGTCAGGGGGCGGAGACACCATATATTTT
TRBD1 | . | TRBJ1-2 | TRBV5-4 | CASSHPDRETNYGYTF | TGTGCCAGCAGCCATCCCGACAGGGAGACTAACTATGGCTACACCTTC
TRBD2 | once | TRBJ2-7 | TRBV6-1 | CASSLAGGHEQYF | TGTGCCAGCAGTTTAGCGGGAGGACACGAGCAGTACTTC
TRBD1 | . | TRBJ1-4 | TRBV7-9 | CASSSGQGSEKLFF | TGTGCCAGCAGCTCGGGACAGGGGAGTGAAAAACTGTTTTTT
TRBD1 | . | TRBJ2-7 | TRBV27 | CASSRTGLSYEQYF | TGTGCCAGCAGTCGGACAGGACTCTCCTACGAGCAGTACTTC
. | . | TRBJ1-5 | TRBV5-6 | CASSPGGLGQPQHF | TGTGCCAGCAGCCCTGGAGGCCTCGGGCAGCCCCAGCATTTT
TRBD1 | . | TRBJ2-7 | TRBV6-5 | CASSLDRGKFYEQYF | TGTGCCAGCAGCCTGGACAGGGGGAAGTTCTACGAGCAGTACTTC
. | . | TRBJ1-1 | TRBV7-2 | CASSLGPGRGTEAFF | TGTGCCAGCAGCTTAGGTCCTGGCCGCGGCACTGAAGCTTTCTTT
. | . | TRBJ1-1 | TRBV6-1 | CATQPGTMNTEAFF | TGTGCCACTCAACCCGGGACAATGAACACTGAAGCTTTCTTT
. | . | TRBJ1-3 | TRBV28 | CASSSPPLAGNTIYF | TGTGCCAGCAGTTCCCCCCCCCTGGCAGGAAACACCATATATTTT
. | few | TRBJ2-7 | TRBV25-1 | CASKTSGSYEQYF | TGTGCCAGCAAGACCTCAGGGTCCTACGAGCAGTACTTC
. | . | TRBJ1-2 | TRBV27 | CASSGVGGGIYGYTF | TGTGCCAGCAGCGGGGTAGGGGGGGGCATCTATGGCTACACCTTC
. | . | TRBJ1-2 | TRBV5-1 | CASSYQSGPNYGYTF | TGCGCCAGCAGCTACCAGTCAGGGCCCAACTATGGCTACACCTTC